The 28 T cell receptor beta chains below come from one sample, sequenced in a study of blood T cell repertoires in COVID-19. Libraries were prepared by immunoSEQ multiplex PCR; TCRdb keeps only in-frame clonotypes and omits some of them. Among about 130,000 clones, 70% to 80% were seen once, and the ten largest hold approximately 10%. Sequenced: peripheral blood. Every receptor here comes from a man in his sixties who had recovered from COVID-19.

The rearrangement uses TRBV6-6 and TRBJ1-6; D unclear. V lost 6 bases and J lost 5, with 14 bases in between. The CDR3 has 15 amino acids. Germline V gene data show CDR1 as MNHNY and CDR2 as SVGAGI (reference sequence). The CDR3 DNA reads TGTGCCAGCAGGTATACCGGGAGAGATAATTCACCCCTCCACTTT. It is translated as CASRYTGRDNSPLHF.

The rearrangement joins TRBV2 to TRBJ2-7; weak D call: TRBD1 (5 bases). The CDR3 loop spans 13 amino acids. Between the trimmed V and J ends, which lost 8 bases and 2 bases, there was a span of 13 bases. Per germline, CDR1 SNHLY and CDR2 FYNNEI. CDR3 sequence reads: CASQGVGAYEQYF. Here the CDR3 DNA reads TGTGCCAGCCAGGGCGTTGGAGCCTACGAGCAGTACTTC. Filled out from reference TRBV2 and TRBJ2-7, the complete variable domain reads EPEVTQTPSHQVTQMGQEVILRCVPISNHLYFYWYRQILGQKVEFLVSFYNNEISEKSEIFDDQFSVERPDGSNFTLKIRSTKLEDSAMYFCASQGVGAYEQYFGPGTRLTVT.

The chain is built from TRBV18 and TRBJ1-2, with 7 bases that match TRBD1. The germline gives CDR1 KGHSH, CDR2 LQKENI. The CDR3 spans 13 residues. Trimming cost V 2 bases and J 6 bases; bases outside gene matches: 3. This CDR3 reads CASSPRGGDGYTF. CDR3 in DNA: TGTGCCAGCTCACCAAGAGGGGGCGATGGCTACACCTTC.

There are a few counts of this clone. The V gene is TRBV7-9, the J gene TRBJ1-2; weak D call: TRBD1 (5 bases). This CDR3 comprises 13 residues. V was cut by 1 base and J by 5 bases, with 8 bases left in between. Looked up from germline, CDR1 is SEHNR and CDR2 is FQNEAQ (reference sequence). DNA of the CDR3: TGTGCCAGCAGCTTAGGGACAAGATATGGCTACACCTTC. Protein: CASSLGTRYGYTF.

CDR3 DNA: TGTGCCAGCAGCGCGGACAGCTTCTATGGCTACACCTTC. It codes for CASSADSFYGYTF. This rearrangement joins TRBV7-2 to TRBJ1-2, with D tentatively TRBD1 (6 bases). Germline V lookup: CDR1 SGHTA, CDR2 FQGNSA. The CDR3 is made up of 13 amino acids. V was clipped by 5 bases and J by 4 bases, with 11 bases between them.

The chain joins TRBV9 to TRBJ1-4; D call uncertain. Trimming shortened V by 4 bases and J by 0 bases, and 7 bases separated the two germline ends. The length of the CDR3 is 14 residues. Germline CDR1 SGDLS, CDR2 YYNGEE. In DNA, the CDR3 is TGTGCCAGCAGCCCTTATGCAACTAATGAAAAACTGTTTTTT. Its translation: CASSPYATNEKLFF.

A word on this clone: One junction end disagrees with the germline gene, perhaps due to a read error. The chain joins TRBV18 to TRBJ1-1; D is unclear. The CDR3 runs to 13 residues. Germline CDR1 is KGHSH and CDR2 is LQKENI. The CDR3 DNA reads TGTGCCAGCTCCCCACGAGGGAACACTGAAGCTTTCTTT. This codes for CASSPRGNTEAFF.

The chain is built from TRBV30 and TRBJ1-5, with a possible D match to TRBD1 (5 bases). Germline CDR1 reads GTSNPN; CDR2 reads SVGIG (reference sequence). V lost 0 bases and J 5 bases, leaving 14 bases between the germline ends. CDR3 size: 15 residues. CDR3 coding DNA: TGTGCCTGGAGTGTCGGGGGTCGGATTGATCAGCCCCAGCATTTT. Residues: CAWSVGGRIDQPQHF. The whole variable domain, remainder taken from reference TRBV30 and TRBJ1-5, is SQTIHQWPATLVQPVGSPLSLECTVEGTSNPNLYWYRQAAGRGLQLLFYSVGIGQISSEVPQNLSASRPQDRQFILSSKKLLLSDSGFYLCAWSVGGRIDQPQHFGDGTRLSIL.

V gene TRBV25-1 combines with J gene TRBJ2-3; TRBD2 agrees at 10 bases. Germline V CDR1 and CDR2: MGHDK, SYGVNS. The ends lost 5 bases at V and 4 bases at J; junction bases unmatched: 6. This CDR3 has 15 amino acids. CDR3 protein: CASSLASGSADTQYF. CDR3 DNA: TGTGCCAGCAGTCTGGCTAGCGGGAGCGCAGATACGCAGTATTTT.

V usage is TRBV18 and J usage is TRBJ2-3; D uncertain. Germline values: CDR1 KGHSH, CDR2 LQKENI. V was clipped by 1 base and J by 2 bases, with 4 bases between them. The CDR3 totals 13 residues. The CDR3 DNA sequence: TGTGCCAGCTCACCACGAGACACAGATACGCAGTATTTT. It encodes CASSPRDTDTQYF.

This clone has just a few counts. This sequence joins TRBV5-5 and TRBJ1-1; 7 bases map to TRBD1. With 5 bases clipped from V and 2 bases from J, the junction kept 9 bases outside the gene matches. This CDR3 is 15 amino acids long. CDR1 SGHKS and CDR2 YYEKEE come from the germline V gene (reference sequence). The CDR3 bases are TGTGCCAGCAGGCTGCCTTCAGGGGGAAACACTGAAGCTTTCTTT. Protein: CASRLPSGGNTEAFF. Supplemented by reference TRBV5-5 and TRBJ1-1, the full variable domain reads DAGVTQSPTHLIKTRGQQVTLRCSPISGHKSVSWYQQVLGQGPQFIFQYYEKEERGRGNFPDRFSARQFPNYSSELNVNALLLGDSALYLCASRLPSGGNTEAFFGQGTRLTVV.

The V call is TRBV3-1 (or the pseudogene TRBV3-2), the J call TRBJ1-4, with D hard to call. The V end was cut by 8 bases, the J end by 0 bases, with 13 bases between. The CDR3 spans 15 residues. Germline loops: CDR1 LGHDT, CDR2 YNNKEL (reference sequence). This chain's CDR3 is CASSSLFATNEKLFF. In DNA form, the CDR3 reads TGTGCCAGCTCCTCCCTTTTTGCAACTAATGAAAAACTGTTTTTT.

This clone was counted a few times. The chain couples TRBV19 to TRBJ2-1, with 15 bases matching TRBD2. The CDR3 is 17 residues long. The trim removed 4 bases at V and 1 base at J, leaving 2 bases unmatched. Germline V lookup: CDR1 LNHDA, CDR2 SQIVND (reference sequence). The CDR3 DNA is TGTGCCAGTAGTAAGGGACTAGCGGGAGGTTCCTACAATGAGCAGTTCTTC. It specifies CASSKGLAGGSYNEQFF.

The V gene is TRBV7-2, the J gene TRBJ2-7; D is perhaps TRBD1 (5 bases). The germline CDR1 and CDR2 sequences are SGHTA and FQGNSA. There are 17 residues in the CDR3. Trimming pared 5 bases from V and 0 bases from J, leaving 20 bases between. This CDR3 is CASSPTGYHDLSYEQYF. The CDR3, as DNA: TGTGCCAGCAGCCCCACAGGTTACCATGATCTCTCCTACGAGCAGTACTTC.

The chain couples TRBV10-3 to TRBJ1-3; D might be TRBD1 (6 bases). The CDR3 has 15 residues. Between the trimmed V and J ends, which lost 2 bases and 8 bases, there was a span of 16 bases. Germline CDR1 ENHRY, CDR2 SYGVKD. The DNA for the CDR3 is TGTGCCATCAGTGAGGGGGGGGCAGTCCGGGACACCATATATTTT. As protein: CAISEGGAVRDTIYF.

This clone occurred a few times. The rearrangement uses TRBV30 and TRBJ2-2; 7 positions match TRBD1. V lost 4 bases to trimming and J lost 0 bases; unmatched junction nucleotides: 5. The CDR3 consists of 15 residues. Looked up from germline, CDR1 is GTSNPN and CDR2 is SVGIG (reference sequence). The CDR3 nucleotides are TGTGCCTGGAACCTGCAGGGGGCGAACACCGGGGAGCTGTTTTTT. Translation: CAWNLQGANTGELFF.

This chain joins TRBV12-3 or TRBV12-4 and TRBJ1-2; possibly TRBD1 for D (6 bases). The CDR3 covers 13 residues. V lost 4 bases and J 8 bases, leaving 14 bases between the germline ends. DNA of the CDR3: TGTGCCAGCAGTTCGGGACACCAGAGAGGCTACACCTTC. Translation gives CASSSGHQRGYTF.

The rearrangement uses TRBV6-6 and TRBJ2-1, with D possibly being TRBD1 (6 bases). The CDR3 length is 16 residues. The germline V gene encodes CDR1 MNHNY and CDR2 SVGAGI (reference sequence). V shed 5 bases and J shed 2 bases, with 16 bases lying between them. The DNA of the CDR3 is TGTGCCAGCAGTCCACTAGGACAGAAACCCTACAATGAGCAGTTCTTC. Its translation: CASSPLGQKPYNEQFF.

V and J are TRBV2 and TRBJ2-1; D may be TRBD2 (6 bases). Germline V gives CDR1 SNHLY, CDR2 FYNNEI. With 1 base removed from V and 4 bases from J, the gap between germline ends came to 11 bases. This CDR3 is built from 15 residues. CDR3 amino acids: CASSEEASAYNEQFF. The CDR3 nucleotides are TGTGCCAGCAGTGAAGAGGCTAGCGCGTACAATGAGCAGTTCTTC.

The chain recombines TRBV6-5 with TRBJ2-5; D perhaps matches TRBD2 (5 bases). V gave up 0 bases and J gave up 11 bases, with 7 bases separating them. This CDR3 contains 11 residues. Looked up from germline, CDR1 is MNHEY and CDR2 is SVGAGI. CDR3 amino acids: CASSYSDSQYF. In DNA, the CDR3 is TGTGCCAGCAGTTACTCGGACTCTCAGTACTTC.

V gene TRBV9 combines with J gene TRBJ2-5, with 11 bases fitting TRBD1. The CDR3 is made up of 14 amino acids. Unmatched junction bases numbered 3, after V lost 3 bases and J lost 5 bases. Germline V CDR1 and CDR2: SGDLS, YYNGEE. CDR3 DNA sequence: TGTGCCAGCAGCGGGACAGGGGGCTTTGAGACCCAGTACTTC. Its translation: CASSGTGGFETQYF.

This clone was seen once. The V gene is TRBV28, the J gene TRBJ1-1; a weak D match, TRBD1 (5 bases). The CDR3 has 13 residues. Trimming removed 4 bases at V and 7 bases at J, with 13 bases between. The germline CDR1 and CDR2 sequences are MDHEN and SYDVKM. The CDR3 region is CASSYSLGGEAFF. In DNA, the CDR3 is TGTGCCAGCAGTTACAGCCTCGGGGGTGAAGCTTTCTTT.

The chain employs TRBV27 and TRBJ2-6, with unresolved D. Trimming shortened V by 6 bases and J by 0 bases, and 12 bases separated the two germline ends. The V gene's germline CDR1 is MNHEY and CDR2 SMNVEV (reference sequence). The CDR3 runs 16 residues. CDR3 nucleotides: TGTGCCAGCAGGAGGAACCGAGACTCTGGGGCCAACGTCCTGACTTTC. This gives the protein CASRRNRDSGANVLTF.

This clone was counted only a few times. This chain connects TRBV19 to TRBJ2-1, with 10 bases fitting TRBD2. The germline CDR1 and CDR2 sequences are LNHDA and SQIVND (reference sequence). Losses at the gene ends were 3 bases for V and 3 bases for J; bases not matched to a gene: 8. CDR3 length: 17 residues. The CDR3 is CASSMLWTSGFYNEQFF. The CDR3, as DNA: TGTGCCAGTAGTATGTTATGGACTAGCGGCTTCTACAATGAGCAGTTCTTC.

V is TRBV19 and J is TRBJ1-6; D possibly corresponds to TRBD1 (5 bases). The CDR3 is made up of 14 amino acids. Germline V gene lookup returns CDR1 LNHDA and CDR2 SQIVND (reference sequence). Trimming stripped 5 bases from V and 10 bases from J, with 15 bases between. The CDR3 bases are TGTGCCAGTAGTCCTACGCGGGGGGAATCACCCCTCCACTTT. Protein sequence: CASSPTRGESPLHF.

V is TRBV5-6 and J is TRBJ2-7; possible D gene TRBD1, 5 bases. The germline gives CDR1 SGHDT, CDR2 YYEEEE. Between the trimmed V and J ends, which lost 1 base and 4 bases, there was a span of 15 bases. The CDR3 covers 15 residues. CDR3 sequence reads: CASSLRGLAAYEQYF. In DNA form, the CDR3 reads TGTGCCAGCAGCTTGAGGGGTCTTGCAGCTTACGAGCAGTACTTC.

V is TRBV19 and J is TRBJ1-5; 7 bases are a match to TRBD1. V was clipped by 5 bases and J by 6 bases; unmatched bases: 7. The CDR3 has 14 amino acids. Germline V gene data show CDR1 as LNHDA and CDR2 as SQIVND (reference sequence). Written as DNA, the CDR3 is TGTGCCAGTAGTCCCACAGGGGCGGGTCAGCCCCAGCATTTT. It specifies CASSPTGAGQPQHF.

V is TRBV18 and J is TRBJ2-7; no firm D call. CDR3 length equals 13 residues. Trimming took 2 bases from V and 5 from J, leaving 10 bases between them. CDR1 KGHSH and CDR2 LQKENI come from the germline V gene. The CDR3 spells CASSPDWRNEQYF. As DNA, the CDR3 is TGTGCCAGCTCACCAGATTGGCGGAACGAGCAGTACTTC.